Below are 7 T cell receptor beta chains sequenced from a single sample in a study of CD8 T cells in Susac syndrome. The RNA, about 0.45 to 1 ug, was put through reverse transcription using random hexamers. Each CDR3 protein gets one entry after TCRdb re-called the immunoSEQ multiplex PCR reads with MiXCR. The table has roughly 150,000 distinct CDR3 sequences, approximately 95% seen once. The sample taken for sequencing was CD4+ T cells from PBMCs. These TCRs come from a human donor with Susac syndrome.

The rearrangement joins TRBV19 to TRBJ1-5, with 8 bases lining up with TRBD1. The CDR3 spans 17 residues. Germline assignment: CDR1 LNHDA and CDR2 SQIVND (reference sequence). The ends lost 3 bases at V and 3 bases at J; junction bases unmatched: 10. The CDR3 spells CASSIHSATGANQPQHF. DNA of the CDR3: TGTGCCAGTAGTATTCACTCGGCGACAGGGGCCAATCAGCCCCAGCATTTT.

The chain links TRBV29-1 to TRBJ2-1, with 9 bases fitting TRBD2. The CDR3 has 13 residues. Germline values: CDR1 SQVTM, CDR2 ANQGSEA. V gave up 2 bases and J gave up 4 bases; unmatched junction bases: 0. The CDR3 spells CSVELAGYNEQFF. CDR3 nucleotide sequence: TGCAGCGTTGAACTAGCGGGATACAATGAGCAGTTCTTC.

The chain links TRBV20-1 to TRBJ1-1; no definite D call. The CDR3 has 15 residues. Trimming took off 0 bases at V and 6 bases at J, with 17 bases between the two ends. Germline lookup yields CDR1 DFQATT and CDR2 SNEGSKA (reference sequence). CDR3: CSARDATEARSEAFF. The CDR3 region has the DNA TGCAGTGCTAGAGATGCTACGGAGGCAAGGTCTGAAGCTTTCTTT.

This clonotype has only one observation. The chain combines TRBV27 with TRBJ2-3; no firm D call. The CDR3 spans 14 residues. Germline CDR1 is MNHEY and CDR2 is SMNVEV (reference sequence). Trimming pared 5 bases from V and 1 base from J, leaving 10 bases between. CDR3 region: CASSVGLGTDTQYF. CDR3 in DNA: TGTGCCAGCAGTGTAGGCCTGGGCACAGATACGCAGTATTTT.

This clonotype has just one count. The rearrangement links TRBV4-3 to TRBJ2-6, with D uncertain. This CDR3 has 15 amino acids. From germline, CDR1 is LGHNA and CDR2 YSLEER. V lost 0 bases and J 1 base, leaving 4 bases between the germline ends. The CDR3 DNA reads TGCGCCAGCAGCCAAGATAGGTCTGGGGCCAACGTCCTGACTTTC. Its protein product is CASSQDRSGANVLTF.

This chain uses TRBV20-1 with TRBJ2-3, with a weak D call TRBD2 (5 bases). The CDR3 spans 10 residues. Per the germline V gene, CDR1 is DFQATT and CDR2 is SNEGSKA (reference sequence). The V end was cut by 2 bases, the J end by 11 bases, with 8 bases between. The CDR3 DNA sequence: TGCAGTGCTAGAATAGGGAGGCAGTATTTT. Translating it yields CSARIGRQYF.

This chain uses TRBV3-1 with TRBJ2-1; the match to TRBD2 covers 8 bases. Per the germline V gene, CDR1 is LGHDT and CDR2 is YNNKEL (reference sequence). The CDR3 extends over 16 amino acids. Trimming cost V 4 bases and J 2 bases; bases outside gene matches: 7. The CDR3 DNA reads TGTGCCAGCAGCCCCACCACTAGCGGAGCCTACAATGAGCAGTTCTTC. Its translation is CASSPTTSGAYNEQFF.